Listed below are T cell receptor beta chains from one sample, sequenced in a study of blood T cell repertoires in COVID-19. Here immunoSEQ multiplex PCR was the method, and the copy in TCRdb shows in-frame clones only, minus some. The table shows approximately 250,000 clones, with roughly 86% occurring only once. The sample consisted of peripheral blood. Source of these receptors: a man aged 35 to 55 with active or convalescent COVID-19. CDR3s include the opening cysteine and the closing phenylalanine or tryptophan. A D gene is named only where the DNA matches it firmly. Clone size, where shown, is once, few, many, or a class for clones that have expanded.

NA,TRBV3-1/TRBV3-2,TRBJ2-2,NA,TGTGCCAGCAGCCGGGACAGCGGGTCCGCCGGGGAGCTGTTTTTT,CASSRDSGSAGELFF
NA,TRBV24-1,TRBJ2-5,NA,TGTGCCACCAGTGGCGGGCTTCACCAAGAGACCCAGTACTTC,CATSGGLHQETQYF
NA,TRBV7-2,TRBJ1-6,NA,TGTGCCAGCAGCTTAGGGGCGGGGGAACATTCACCCCTCCACTTT,CASSLGAGEHSPLHF
NA,TRBV3-1/TRBV3-2,TRBJ2-7,TRBD1,TGTGCCAGCAGCCGAGGAGGTCAGGGGGCCGAGCAGTACTTC,CASSRGGQGAEQYF
NA,TRBV27,TRBJ2-1,NA,TGTGCCAGCAGTTTGACACAGAACAATGAGCAGTTCTTC,CASSLTQNNEQFF
NA,TRBV19,TRBJ2-2,NA,TGTGCCAGTAGTTGGGCAGGGGAGAACACCGGGGAGCTGTTTTTT,CASSWAGENTGELFF
NA,TRBV30,TRBJ1-6,NA,TGTGCCTGGAGTGTAGGGGGAAGTTCACCCCTCCACTTT,CAWSVGGSSPLHF
NA,TRBV5-6,TRBJ1-2,TRBD1,TGTGCCAGCAGCTTACAGGGGGCGAGTGGCTACACCTTC,CASSLQGASGYTF
NA,TRBV6-2/TRBV6-3,TRBJ2-5,NA,TGTGCCAGCAGTACCCTATTAGAGGCCGTGGAGACCCAGTACTTC,CASSTLLEAVETQYF
once,TRBV19,TRBJ1-5,NA,TGTGCCAGTAGTCAGTGGAGGGGCAATCAGCCCCAGCATTTT,CASSQWRGNQPQHF
NA,TRBV9,TRBJ1-1,TRBD1,TGTGCCAGCAGCCGGGGGACAGGGAGGTTTCAGGACACTGAAGCTTTCTTT,CASSRGTGRFQDTEAFF
NA,TRBV19,TRBJ1-5,NA,TGTGCCAGTAGTATACAAACTACGAAACATCAGCCCCAGCATTTT,CASSIQTTKHQPQHF
NA,TRBV5-4,TRBJ2-5,TRBD1,TGTGCCAGCAGCCCCGTAGGGGGCGGAGAGACCCAGTACTTC,CASSPVGGGETQYF
NA,TRBV7-3,TRBJ2-5,TRBD2,TGTGCCAGCAGCTTAATAGTAGCGGGAGTCGAGACCCAGTACTTC,CASSLIVAGVETQYF
NA,TRBV19,TRBJ1-1,NA,TGTGCCAGTATTGGAGGGACTGAAGCTTTCTTT,CASIGGTEAFF
few,TRBV7-8,TRBJ2-2,NA,TGTGCCAGCAGAAAAGGGGGACAATACACCGGGGAGCTGTTTTTT,CASRKGGQYTGELFF
NA,TRBV2,TRBJ1-6,NA,TGTGCCAGCCTGGACAGCTTTAATTCACCCCTCCACTTT,CASLDSFNSPLHF
few,TRBV11-1,TRBJ2-2,TRBD2,TGTGCCAGCAGCCTCCGGGGACTAGCGACCGGGGAGCTGTTTTTT,CASSLRGLATGELFF
NA,TRBV5-6,TRBJ1-1,NA,TGTGCCAGCAGCGGACAGAAACCCACTGAAGCTTTCTTT,CASSGQKPTEAFF
NA,TRBV5-5,TRBJ2-5,NA,TGTGCCAGCAGGGTTGGGGCCTTGTACCAAGAGACCCAGTACTTC,CASRVGALYQETQYF
NA,TRBV2,TRBJ1-5,NA,TGTGCCAGCAGTGAAGGACGGGACAATCAGCCCCAGCATTTT,CASSEGRDNQPQHF
NA,TRBV6-5,TRBJ2-2,NA,TGTGCCAGCAGGGACGCGGGGTTTGGCACCGGGGAGCTGTTTTTT,CASRDAGFGTGELFF
NA,TRBV5-1,TRBJ2-7,NA,TGCGCCAGCAGCCCTTGGGGCCTATCCTACGAGCAGTACTTC,CASSPWGLSYEQYF
NA,TRBV15,TRBJ2-2,TRBD2,TGTGCCACCAGCAGAGATCGAGCGGGGGGCAACACCGGGGAGCTGTTTTTT,CATSRDRAGGNTGELFF
NA,TRBV6-5,TRBJ2-7,NA,TGTGCCAGCAGTTACACCCATACGGGGGGCCGCGACGAGCAGTACTTC,CASSYTHTGGRDEQYF
NA,TRBV6-5,TRBJ2-1,NA,TGTGCCACTACTCGGGACTTGTTCGATGAGCAGTTCTTC,CATTRDLFDEQFF
NA,TRBV9,TRBJ1-1,NA,TGTGCCAGCAGCGTAGATGGCAGGGCAAACACTGAAGCTTTCTTT,CASSVDGRANTEAFF
NA,TRBV12-5,TRBJ2-1,NA,TGTGCTAGTGGTTTAGGGGCAGGGGACAATGAGCAGTTCTTC,CASGLGAGDNEQFF
NA,TRBV24-1,TRBJ2-1,NA,TGTGCCACCAGTGATTTGTACCGGAGCGAGGTCCATGAGCAGTTCTTC,CATSDLYRSEVHEQFF
NA,TRBV27,TRBJ1-2,NA,TGTGCCAGCAGTCCCCAGGGTTATGGCTACACCTTC,CASSPQGYGYTF
NA,TRBV19,TRBJ2-6,NA,TGTGCCAGTAGTCCGAGGACAGCTCCAGCATCTGGGGCCAACGTCCTGACTTTC,CASSPRTAPASGANVLTF
NA,TRBV19,TRBJ1-5,NA,TGTGCCAGTAGGGCGGGGACGCTCAATCAGCCCCAGCATTTT,CASRAGTLNQPQHF
NA,TRBV3-1/TRBV3-2,TRBJ2-2,TRBD1,TGTGCCAGCAGCCAGCCTGGACAGGGGCGGGCCGGGGAGCTGTTTTTT,CASSQPGQGRAGELFF
NA,TRBV6-1,TRBJ2-5,NA,TGTGCCAGCAGTGGAGGGTCGGACTATTTCGGCGAGACCCAGTACTTC,CASSGGSDYFGETQYF
NA,TRBV28,TRBJ1-5,NA,TGTGCCAGCAGTTTGGTCAGGCGTTACCAGCCCCAGCATTTT,CASSLVRRYQPQHF
NA,TRBV5-6,TRBJ1-1,NA,TGTGCCAGCAGCTTTACCCAGGGTTTGAACACTGAAGCTTTCTTT,CASSFTQGLNTEAFF
NA,TRBV19,TRBJ2-3,TRBD1,TGTGCCAGTAGTTTCCGGACAGGGAAGGCGGTGGATACGCAGTATTTT,CASSFRTGKAVDTQYF
NA,TRBV6-5,TRBJ1-2,TRBD1,TGTGCCAGCAGTTACTCCGGGACAGGGGTGAACTATGGCTACACCTTC,CASSYSGTGVNYGYTF
NA,TRBV5-6,TRBJ1-1,NA,TGTGCCAGCAGCATCCCTGGGGCGAACACTGAAGCTTTCTTT,CASSIPGANTEAFF
few,TRBV5-4,TRBJ2-3,TRBD2,TGTGCCAGCAGGATGGGGACTAGCGGTAGCACAGATACGCAGTATTTT,CASRMGTSGSTDTQYF
NA,TRBV7-6,TRBJ2-5,NA,TGTGCCAGCAGCTTATCAAGCGATCTACAAGAGACCCAGTACTTC,CASSLSSDLQETQYF